The 4 T cell receptor beta chains below all came from one sample that was sequenced in a study of neurological immune-mediated disorders. In TCRdb, the 5' RACE reads were re-called with MiXCR into one record per CDR3 protein. Counted here are 40,000 to 55,000 distinct CDR3 sequences, approximately 2.8% occurring once; the ten biggest clones make up around 15%. Sequencing used PBMCs. Receptor source: a woman aged 45-60 years with multiple sclerosis.

The chain couples TRBV5-1 to TRBJ2-2, with TRBD2 matching 11 bases. V lost 6 bases, J lost 6 bases, and 4 bases stayed unmatched. Germline V lookup: CDR1 SGHRS, CDR2 YFSETQ. This CDR3 contains 14 residues. CDR3 in DNA: TGCGCCAGCAACGTACTAGCGGGAGCCGGGGAGCTGTTTTTT. Amino acid sequence: CASNVLAGAGELFF.

This clonotype was detected only a few times. It may be a read error: a sequence one base away is much more abundant. The J gene is TRBJ2-5, the V gene TRBV7-6; no clear D. Looked up from germline, CDR1 is SGHVS and CDR2 is FNYEAQ. V gave up 0 bases and J gave up 4 bases, with 12 bases separating them. This CDR3 is 15 amino acids long. The CDR3 here is CASSLAVPGRETQYF. The CDR3 nucleotides read TGTGCCAGCAGCTTAGCGGTTCCCGGGCGAGAGACCCAGTACTTC.

V gene TRBV7-9 combines with J gene TRBJ2-1, with TRBD2 as a possible D gene (6 bases). The CDR3 has 15 residues. Germline-derived CDR1 and CDR2 are SEHNR and FQNEAQ (reference sequence). The V gene lost 2 bases and the J gene lost 5 bases, with 13 bases spanning the gap. The CDR3 loop is CASSLSKAGNNEQFF. For the CDR3, the DNA is TGTGCCAGCAGCTTAAGCAAGGCGGGAAACAATGAGCAGTTCTTC.

This clonotype was picked up many times. The rearrangement joins TRBV5-1 to TRBJ1-1, with TRBD1 matching 9 bases. This CDR3 region has 14 residues. CDR1 and CDR2 from the germline V gene are SGHRS and YFSETQ. V shed 4 bases and J 4 bases; nucleotides not matched to a gene: 5. Here the CDR3 DNA reads TGCGCCAGCAGCACAAACAGGGGGCCCACTGAAGCTTTCTTT. Its protein is CASSTNRGPTEAFF.